This T cell receptor (beta chain) was sequenced in a study of T cells in severe cutaneous drug reactions. In the study overall: Only probable or definite SJS/TEN or DRESS cases by RegiSCAR were enrolled.

Findings and caveats of the study: Carbamazepine-induced Stevens-Johnson syndrome or toxic epidermal necrolysis patients showed strongly raised TRBV12-4, 25% to 35% in blister cells and roughly 5% in PBMC. Tolerant-control and healthy-donor PBMC lacked or rarely had the public CDR3 found in blisters.

Germline values: CDR1 SQVTM, CDR2 ANQGSEA. This CDR3 spans 13 amino acids. As for this clonotype: The target antigen is unknown.

Sequenced patients had Stevens-Johnson syndrome or toxic epidermal necrolysis caused by carbamazepine. Bulk and single-cell libraries used iRepertoire multiplex PCR with TCR subtype-specific primers. Each sample contributed roughly 95-550 ng of RNA for bulk libraries. TCRdb reprocessed the multiplex PCR reads and keeps a single row for each CDR3 protein, giving no DNA. In total, the table holds about 10,000 distinct CDR3 sequences. The clonotype was recovered from a human donor with Stevens-Johnson syndrome, a severe cutaneous drug reaction. The chain links TRBV29-1 to TRBJ2-3; TCRdb returns TRBD1, unconfirmable since there is no DNA. The source material was cells from a skin blister. This CDR3 reads CSVEQGAADTQYF.